This T cell receptor (gamma chain) was documented in a study of human gamma delta and Vdelta1 T cells. General study findings and limits: Polyclonal Delta One T cells reportedly showed broad cytotoxic targeting of acute myeloid leukemia.

This clone was found a few times. What it recognizes is unknown. Germline CDR1 and CDR2: EGSTGY and YDSYTSSV. The CDR3 has 14 amino acids. The V segment lost 2 bases and the J segment 4 bases; nucleotides outside the gene matches: 8. TCRdb re-called the PCR reads with CATT. The table records thousands of gamma-chain clones, roughly 35% of them present only once. The sequenced material came from Vdelta1 gamma-delta T cells from blood grown in culture (DOT cells). The receptor's source is a human donor in good health. This chain uses TRGV4 with TRGJ1 or TRGJ2. The CDR3 reads CATWDDRAYYKKLF. The CDR3 nucleotides are TGTGCCACCTGGGATGACCGGGCGTATTATAAGAAACTCTTT.